This T cell receptor (beta chain) was retrieved from a study of T cell responses to AZD1222 COVID-19 vaccine. Study-level results: Donor demographics were predominantly white British with a female majority; clonal diversity may be underestimated.

As regards this clone: Antigen specificity is unknown.

Only in-frame clones appear in the TCRdb table, and some are missing; sequencing was by immunoSEQ multiplex PCR. The data contain around 100,000 clones, about 85% of them singletons. Germline lookup yields CDR1 GTSNPN and CDR2 SVGIG (reference sequence). Losses at the gene ends were 4 bases for V and 4 bases for J; bases not matched to a gene: 4. The length of the CDR3 is 13 residues. The sequence was obtained from an adult in good health. The chain links TRBV30 to TRBJ1-3; 7 bases map to TRBD1. Sequencing used peripheral blood, obtained on day 0 of AZD1222 vaccination. The CDR3 protein is CAWNRGGGNTIYF. Here the CDR3 DNA reads TGTGCCTGGAACCGAGGGGGCGGAAACACCATATATTTT.